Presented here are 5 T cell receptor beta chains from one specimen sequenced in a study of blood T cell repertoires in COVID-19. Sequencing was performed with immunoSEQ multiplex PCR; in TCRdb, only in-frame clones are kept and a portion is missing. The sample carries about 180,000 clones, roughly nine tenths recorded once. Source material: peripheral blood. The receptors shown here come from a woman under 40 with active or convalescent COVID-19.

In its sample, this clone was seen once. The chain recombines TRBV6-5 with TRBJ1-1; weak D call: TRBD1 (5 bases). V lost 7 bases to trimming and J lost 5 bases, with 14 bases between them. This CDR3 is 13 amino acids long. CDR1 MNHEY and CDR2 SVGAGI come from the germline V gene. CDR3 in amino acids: CASKEGRETEAFF. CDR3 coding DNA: TGTGCCAGCAAGGAGGGCAGGGAGACTGAAGCTTTCTTT.

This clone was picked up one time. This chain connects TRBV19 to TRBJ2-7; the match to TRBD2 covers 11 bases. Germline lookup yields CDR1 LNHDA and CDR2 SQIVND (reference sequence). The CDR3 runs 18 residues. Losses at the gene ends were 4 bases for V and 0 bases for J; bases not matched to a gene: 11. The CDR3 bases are TGTGCCAGTAGTAGACAATCCGGGACTAGCGGTGACTCCTACGAGCAGTACTTC. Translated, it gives CASSRQSGTSGDSYEQYF.

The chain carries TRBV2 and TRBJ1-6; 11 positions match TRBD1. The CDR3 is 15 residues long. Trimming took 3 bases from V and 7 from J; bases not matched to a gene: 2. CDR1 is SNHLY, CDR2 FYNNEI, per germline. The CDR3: CASSEWDRGNSPLHF. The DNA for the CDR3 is TGTGCCAGCAGTGAGTGGGACAGGGGGAATTCACCCCTCCACTTT.

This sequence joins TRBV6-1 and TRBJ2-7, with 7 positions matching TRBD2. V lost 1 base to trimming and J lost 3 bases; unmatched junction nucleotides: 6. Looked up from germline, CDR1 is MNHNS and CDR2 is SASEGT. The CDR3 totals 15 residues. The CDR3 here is CASSEEPAGFYEQYF. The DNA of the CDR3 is TGTGCCAGCAGTGAAGAGCCAGCGGGGTTCTACGAGCAGTACTTC.

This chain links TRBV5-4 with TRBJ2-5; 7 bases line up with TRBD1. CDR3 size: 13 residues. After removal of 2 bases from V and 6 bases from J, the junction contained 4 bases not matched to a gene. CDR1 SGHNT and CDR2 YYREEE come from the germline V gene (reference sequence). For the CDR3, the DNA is TGTGCCAGCAGCTTCGACAGGGATAAGACCCAGTACTTC. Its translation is CASSFDRDKTQYF.